The TCR beta chain described here comes from a study of blood T cells in healthy people across ages. For the study at large: About one barcoded beta molecule was captured per two T cells (by template switching). General study results and limits: Greater diversity and more naive CD4+ cells were seen in long-lived donors than in aged donors. Roughly linear declines in TCR beta diversity per million T cells occurred with age.

Note on this clonotype: The antigen is not known. At one boundary the junction diverges from the germline segment, which might be a read error.

A sample-barcoded 5' primer and a J-beta primer mix were used in a second PCR of roughly 6 to 12 cycles. TCRdb independently ran MiXCR on the 5' RACE reads; one entry per CDR3 protein. Of about 1.8 million distinct CDR3 sequences in the sample, 49% are singletons; the top ten hold less than 2.5%. The specimen sequenced was blood. The origin of this receptor is a woman aged 40 to 50 in good health.

The CDR3 DNA reads TGTGCCTGCAGTGGTACGGGGGGGCCTTTTAATGAGCAGTTCTTC. This codes for CACSGTGGPFNEQFF. The V and J genes are TRBV6-5 and TRBJ2-1, with 8 bases fitting TRBD2. The CDR3 runs 15 residues. The V gene's germline CDR1 is MNHEY and CDR2 SVGAGI.